The clone carrying this T cell receptor beta chain came up a few times. The sorted Tregs were CD4+CD25+CD127-/low cells. The CDR3 sequence is 16 residues long. Germline CDR1 and CDR2: MDHEN and SYDVKM. V lost 3 bases and J lost 0, with 14 bases in between. TCRdb recomputed calls from the 5' RACE reads with MiXCR, one row per CDR3 protein. The sample shows about 42,000 distinct CDR3 sequences, 20% to 25% of them seen only once. The receptor comes from a female donor with breast cancer. This chain joins TRBV28 and TRBJ1-1; D is ambiguous. The material sequenced was Tregs sorted from blood. CDR3: CASSFWGGGLNTEAFF. In DNA form, the CDR3 reads TGTGCCAGCAGTTTTTGGGGAGGTGGGCTGAACACTGAAGCTTTCTTT.